These 14 T cell receptor beta chains were sequenced from one sample in a study of blood T cell repertoires in COVID-19. Produced via immunoSEQ multiplex PCR; TCRdb's table is partial and in-frame only. The table lists some 300,000 clones, about 89% of them singletons, with roughly a tenth in the top ten. Sequencing was carried out using PBMCs or T cells enriched from blood (not recorded which). Receptors were obtained from a woman aged 40 to 50 who had recovered from COVID-19.

The CDR3 bases are TGTGCCAGCAGCCCGCTCCCTAGCGGCTACGAGCAGTACTTC. Translated, it gives CASSPLPSGYEQYF. This chain connects TRBV7-9 to TRBJ2-7, with TRBD2 identical over 7 bases. With V trimmed by 5 bases and J by 3 bases, 7 bases remained unmatched. Per germline, CDR1 SEHNR and CDR2 FQNEAQ (reference sequence). The CDR3 is made up of 14 amino acids.

The chain combines TRBV28 with TRBJ2-3, with TRBD2 matching 12 bases. The ends lost 6 bases at V and 8 bases at J; junction bases unmatched: 0. Germline CDR1 and CDR2: MDHEN and SYDVKM. The CDR3 covers 12 residues. The chain's CDR3 is CASRGLAGTQYF. CDR3 nucleotides: TGTGCCAGCAGGGGACTAGCGGGTACGCAGTATTTT.

V usage is TRBV6-8 and J usage is TRBJ1-2; TRBD1 matches 10 bases. The CDR3 runs 13 residues. Germline assignment: CDR1 MNHGY and CDR2 SAAAGT. V was clipped by 5 bases and J by 7 bases; unmatched bases: 4. As DNA, the CDR3 is TGTGCCAGCAGTCCCGGACAGGGGGTTGGCTACACCTTC. This encodes CASSPGQGVGYTF.

CDR3 nucleotide sequence: TGTGCCAGCAGCAAAGGGCCGAGGGAGGGGCTACGGGTCGGGCAGTTCTTC. It is translated as CASSKGPREGLRVGQFF. The genes are TRBV21-1 and TRBJ2-1; the listed D gene, TRBD2, was not tested against the DNA. TRBV21-1 counts as a pseudogene. This CDR3 contains 17 residues.

The gene calls are TRBV24-1 and TRBJ2-1; no clear D. Per germline, CDR1 KGHDR and CDR2 SFDVKD. The CDR3 runs to 13 residues. V dropped 3 bases and J dropped 8 bases, with 10 bases sitting between them. Here the CDR3 reads CATSDRSRYEQFF. CDR3 sequence (DNA): TGTGCCACCAGTGATCGGAGTCGGTATGAGCAGTTCTTC.

The genes are TRBV23-1 and TRBJ2-3; TRBD2 matches at 10 bases. TRBV23-1 is noted as an ORF with a role that remains uncertain. V shed 6 bases, J shed 4 bases, and the junction held 19 bases outside the gene matches. This CDR3 spans 19 amino acids. CDR3 in amino acids: CASRRDSTGTSGNPDTQYF. In DNA form, the CDR3 reads TGCGCCAGCAGACGGGATAGTACCGGTACTAGCGGGAATCCAGATACGCAGTATTTT.

This clone was observed once. J is TRBJ1-2 and V is TRBV21-1; the table's TRBD1 call for D was not verified on the DNA. TRBV21-1 constitutes a pseudogene. This CDR3 is 14 amino acids long. CDR3 bases: TGTGCCAGCAGCAAAGAGTCCCTCGCCAGGGGCTACACCTTC. It encodes CASSKESLARGYTF.

A remark on this clone: Additional DNA sequences in this sample encode the identical CDR3. The rearrangement links TRBV12-3 or TRBV12-4 to TRBJ1-1; D is unclear. V was trimmed by 1 base and J by 1 base, leaving 4 bases between them. The CDR3 has 13 amino acids. CDR3: CASSLERNTEAFF. In DNA, the CDR3 is TGTGCCAGCAGTTTAGAGAGGAACACTGAAGCTTTCTTT.

The CDR3 DNA reads as TGTGCCAGCAGTGAAGGTCTAGCGAAGACCTACGAGCAGTACTTC. This encodes CASSEGLAKTYEQYF. The chain joins TRBV2 to TRBJ2-7; possibly TRBD2 for D (6 bases). The CDR3 covers 15 residues. V lost 1 base and J lost 2, with 12 bases in between. From germline, CDR1 is SNHLY and CDR2 FYNNEI.

V is TRBV9 and J is TRBJ2-5; 11 nucleotides line up with TRBD2. CDR3 size: 15 residues. Looked up from germline, CDR1 is SGDLS and CDR2 is YYNGEE. V gave up 4 bases and J gave up 0 bases; unmatched junction bases: 2. DNA for the CDR3: TGTGCCAGCAGCTCTAGCGGGAGGTACCAAGAGACCCAGTACTTC. Translation gives CASSSSGRYQETQYF.

This clone was observed once. The chain is built from TRBV11-1 and TRBJ1-2; D is unresolved. Trimming stripped 5 bases from V and 3 bases from J, with 10 bases between. Germline CDR1 reads SGHAT; CDR2 reads FQDESV (reference sequence). The CDR3 consists of 13 residues. CDR3 nucleotides: TGTGCCAGCAGCACCGACATACACTATGGCTACACCTTC. Translation gives CASSTDIHYGYTF.

The V and J genes are TRBV19 and TRBJ2-7; 13 bases are a match to TRBD2. Unmatched junction bases numbered 17, after V lost 3 bases and J lost 3 bases. Germline V CDR1 and CDR2: LNHDA, SQIVND (reference sequence). This CDR3 is built from 20 residues. The CDR3 loop reads CASSISSGGTGLAGVYEQYF. The CDR3 DNA follows: TGTGCCAGTAGTATTAGCTCCGGGGGGACTGGACTAGCGGGAGTCTACGAGCAGTACTTC.

This clone was counted only a few times. This chain links TRBV5-6 with TRBJ2-2; 7 bases agree with TRBD2. In germline, CDR1 is SGHDT, CDR2 YYEEEE. This CDR3 is built from 16 residues. V was pared by 3 bases and J by 4 bases, with 9 bases of the junction left unmatched. The CDR3 DNA reads TGTGCCAGCAGCTGGGGCGGGAGCTTCGGCACCGGGGAGCTGTTTTTT. It yields the protein CASSWGGSFGTGELFF.

The rearrangement joins TRBV27 to TRBJ2-5, with 7 nucleotides matching TRBD2. Germline trimming cut 2 bases from V and 5 bases from J; bases unmatched to any gene: 2. This CDR3 is 13 amino acids long. Germline loops: CDR1 MNHEY, CDR2 SMNVEV (reference sequence). CDR3 DNA sequence: TGTGCCAGCAGTTTAATGGGGGGGGAGACCCAGTACTTC. It is translated as CASSLMGGETQYF.